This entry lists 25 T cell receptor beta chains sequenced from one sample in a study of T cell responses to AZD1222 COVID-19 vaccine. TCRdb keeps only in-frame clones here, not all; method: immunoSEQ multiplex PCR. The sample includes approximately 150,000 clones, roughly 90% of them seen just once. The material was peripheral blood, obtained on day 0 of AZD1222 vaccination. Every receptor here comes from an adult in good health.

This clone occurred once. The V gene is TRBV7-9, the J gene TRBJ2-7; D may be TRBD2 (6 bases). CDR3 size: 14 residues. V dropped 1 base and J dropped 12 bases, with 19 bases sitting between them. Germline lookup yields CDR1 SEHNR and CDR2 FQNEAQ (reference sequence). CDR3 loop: CASSLGDWVPVSYF. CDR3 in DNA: TGTGCCAGCAGCTTAGGGGACTGGGTCCCGGTGTCGTACTTC.

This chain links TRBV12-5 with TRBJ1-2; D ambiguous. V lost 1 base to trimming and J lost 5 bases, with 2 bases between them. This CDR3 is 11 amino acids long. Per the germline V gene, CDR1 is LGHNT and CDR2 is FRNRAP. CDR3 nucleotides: TGTGCTAGTGGTTTGGAGTATGGCTACACCTTC. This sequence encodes CASGLEYGYTF.

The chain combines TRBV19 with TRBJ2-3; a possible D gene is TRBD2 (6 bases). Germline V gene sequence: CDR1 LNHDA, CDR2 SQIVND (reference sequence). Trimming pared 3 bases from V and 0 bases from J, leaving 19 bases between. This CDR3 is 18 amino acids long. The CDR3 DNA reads TGTGCCAGTAGTATCGGAGGGACTCCCTCCCCTAGCACAGATACGCAGTATTTT. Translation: CASSIGGTPSPSTDTQYF. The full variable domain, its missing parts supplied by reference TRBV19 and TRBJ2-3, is DGGITQSPKYLFRKEGQNVTLSCEQNLNHDAMYWYRQDPGQGLRLIYYSQIVNDFQKGDIAEGYSVSREKKESFPLTVTSAQKNPTAFYLCASSIGGTPSPSTDTQYFGPGTRLTVL.

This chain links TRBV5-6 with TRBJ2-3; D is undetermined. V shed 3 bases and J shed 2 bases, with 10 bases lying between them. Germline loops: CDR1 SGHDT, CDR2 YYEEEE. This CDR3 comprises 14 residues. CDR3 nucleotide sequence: TGTGCCAGCAGCTCGCAGTTTGACACAGATACGCAGTATTTT. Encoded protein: CASSSQFDTDTQYF.

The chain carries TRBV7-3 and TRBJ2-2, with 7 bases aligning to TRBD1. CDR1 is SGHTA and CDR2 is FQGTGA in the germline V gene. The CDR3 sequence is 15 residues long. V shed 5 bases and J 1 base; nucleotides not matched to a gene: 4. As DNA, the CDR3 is TGTGCCAGCAGCCCGGGACAGCGGAACACCGGGGAGCTGTTTTTT. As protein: CASSPGQRNTGELFF.

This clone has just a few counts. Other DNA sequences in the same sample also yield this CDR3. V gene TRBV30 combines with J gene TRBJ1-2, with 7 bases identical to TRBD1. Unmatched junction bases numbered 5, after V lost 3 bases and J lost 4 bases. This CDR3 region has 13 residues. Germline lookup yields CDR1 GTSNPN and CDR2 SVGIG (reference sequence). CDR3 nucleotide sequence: TGTGCCTGGAGCCGGGACAGACCCTATGGCTACACCTTC. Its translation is CAWSRDRPYGYTF.

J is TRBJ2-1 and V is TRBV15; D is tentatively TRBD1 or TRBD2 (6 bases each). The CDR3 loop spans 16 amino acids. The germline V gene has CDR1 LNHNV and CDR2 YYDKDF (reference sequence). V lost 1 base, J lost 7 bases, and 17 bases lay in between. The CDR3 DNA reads TGTGCCACCAGCAGAGTACCGGGGGCAGTGGTGAATGAGCAGTTCTTC. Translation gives CATSRVPGAVVNEQFF.

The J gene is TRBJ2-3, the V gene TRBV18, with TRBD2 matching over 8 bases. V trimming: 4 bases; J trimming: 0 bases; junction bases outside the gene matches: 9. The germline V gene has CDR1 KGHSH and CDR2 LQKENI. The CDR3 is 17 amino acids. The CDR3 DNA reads TGTGCCAGCTCACTCCAGACTAGCGCAAGTAGCACAGATACGCAGTATTTT. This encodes CASSLQTSASSTDTQYF.

This chain's CDR3 is CASSGLTGGGWNQPQHF. CDR3 sequence (DNA): TGTGCCAGCAGTGGCTTGACAGGGGGCGGCTGGAATCAGCCCCAGCATTTT. V usage is TRBV6-1 and J usage is TRBJ1-5, with 10 bases that match TRBD1. V was clipped by 4 bases and J by 4 bases; unmatched bases: 10. The germline V gene encodes CDR1 MNHNS and CDR2 SASEGT. This CDR3 contains 17 residues.

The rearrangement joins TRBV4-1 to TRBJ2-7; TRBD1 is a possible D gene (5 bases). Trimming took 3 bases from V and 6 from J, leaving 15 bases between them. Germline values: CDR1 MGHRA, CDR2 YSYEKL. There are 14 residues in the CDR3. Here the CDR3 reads CASSHGPLTGEQYF. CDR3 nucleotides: TGCGCCAGCAGCCACGGTCCCCTCACAGGCGAGCAGTACTTC.

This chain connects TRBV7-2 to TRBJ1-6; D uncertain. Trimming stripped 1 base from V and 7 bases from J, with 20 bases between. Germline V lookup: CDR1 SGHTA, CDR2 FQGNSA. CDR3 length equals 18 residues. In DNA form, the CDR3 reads TGTGCCAGCAGCTTAGAAGGTCGGCAGCAAATACCCAATTCACCCCTCCACTTT. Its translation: CASSLEGRQQIPNSPLHF.

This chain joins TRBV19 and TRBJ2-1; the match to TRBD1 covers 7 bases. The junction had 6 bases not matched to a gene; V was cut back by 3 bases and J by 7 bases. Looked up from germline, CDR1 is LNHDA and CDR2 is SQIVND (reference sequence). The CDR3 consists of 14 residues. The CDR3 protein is CASSIMGQRNEQFF. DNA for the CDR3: TGTGCCAGTAGTATTATGGGACAGAGGAATGAGCAGTTCTTC.

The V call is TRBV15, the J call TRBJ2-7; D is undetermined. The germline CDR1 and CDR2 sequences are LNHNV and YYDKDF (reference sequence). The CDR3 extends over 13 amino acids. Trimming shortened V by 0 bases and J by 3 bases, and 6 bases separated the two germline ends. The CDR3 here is CATSRDKLYEQYF. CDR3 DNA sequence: TGTGCCACCAGCAGAGATAAGCTCTACGAGCAGTACTTC.

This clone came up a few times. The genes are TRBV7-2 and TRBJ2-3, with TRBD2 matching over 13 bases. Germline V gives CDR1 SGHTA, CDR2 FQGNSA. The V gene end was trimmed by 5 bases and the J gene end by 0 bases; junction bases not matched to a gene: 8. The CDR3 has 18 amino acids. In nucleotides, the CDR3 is TGTGCCAGCAGCCACACCGGGACTAGCGGGGCCAGCACAGATACGCAGTATTTT. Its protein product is CASSHTGTSGASTDTQYF.

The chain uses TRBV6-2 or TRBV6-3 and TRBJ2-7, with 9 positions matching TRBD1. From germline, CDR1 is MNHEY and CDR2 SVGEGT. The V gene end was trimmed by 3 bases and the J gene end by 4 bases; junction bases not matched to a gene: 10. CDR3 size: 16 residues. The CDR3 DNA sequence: TGTGCCAGCAGTTATTTACCGGGACAGGGACAATACGAGCAGTACTTC. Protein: CASSYLPGQGQYEQYF.

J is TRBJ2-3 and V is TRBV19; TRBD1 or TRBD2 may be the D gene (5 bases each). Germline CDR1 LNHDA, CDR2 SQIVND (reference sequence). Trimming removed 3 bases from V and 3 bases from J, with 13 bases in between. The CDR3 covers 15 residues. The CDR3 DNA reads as TGTGCCAGTAGTATCGGGGCAGGGCTAACAGATACGCAGTATTTT. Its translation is CASSIGAGLTDTQYF.

The CDR3 DNA reads as TGCGCCAGCAGCCAAGTTTTGGGATCGAATCAGCCCCAGCATTTT. It specifies CASSQVLGSNQPQHF. The rearrangement links TRBV4-3 to TRBJ1-5; D not resolved. The CDR3 spans 15 residues. Trimming took 1 base from V and 4 from J, leaving 11 bases between them. Germline-derived CDR1 and CDR2 are LGHNA and YSLEER.

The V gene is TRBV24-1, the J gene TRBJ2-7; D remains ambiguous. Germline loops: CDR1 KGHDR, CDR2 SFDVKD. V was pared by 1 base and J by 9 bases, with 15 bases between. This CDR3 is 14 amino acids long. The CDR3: CATSDFFQDAGQYF. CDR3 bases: TGTGCCACCAGTGATTTCTTCCAGGATGCAGGGCAGTACTTC.

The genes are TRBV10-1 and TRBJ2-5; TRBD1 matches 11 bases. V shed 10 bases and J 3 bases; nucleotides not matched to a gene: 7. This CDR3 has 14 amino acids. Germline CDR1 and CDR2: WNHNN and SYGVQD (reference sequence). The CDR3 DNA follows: TGCGCCAATGGGACAGGGGGTTTCGAAGAGACCCAGTACTTC. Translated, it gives CANGTGGFEETQYF.

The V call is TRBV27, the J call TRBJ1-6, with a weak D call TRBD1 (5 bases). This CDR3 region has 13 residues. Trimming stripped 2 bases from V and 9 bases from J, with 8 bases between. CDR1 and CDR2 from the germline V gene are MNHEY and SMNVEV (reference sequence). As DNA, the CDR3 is TGTGCCAGCAGTTTAATGGGGGTTTCACCCCTCCACTTT. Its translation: CASSLMGVSPLHF.

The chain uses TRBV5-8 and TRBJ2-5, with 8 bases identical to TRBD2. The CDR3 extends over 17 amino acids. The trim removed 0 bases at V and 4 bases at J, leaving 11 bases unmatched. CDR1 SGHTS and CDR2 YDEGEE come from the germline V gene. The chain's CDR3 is CASSLVASGRKRETQYF. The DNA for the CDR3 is TGTGCCAGCAGCTTGGTGGCTAGCGGGCGGAAGCGAGAGACCCAGTACTTC. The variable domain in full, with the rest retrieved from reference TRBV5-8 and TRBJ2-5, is EAGVTQSPTHLIKTRGQQATLRCSPISGHTSVYWYQQALGLGLQFLLWYDEGEERNRGNFPPRFSGRQFPNYSSELNVNALELEDSALYLCASSLVASGRKRETQYFGPGTRLLVL.

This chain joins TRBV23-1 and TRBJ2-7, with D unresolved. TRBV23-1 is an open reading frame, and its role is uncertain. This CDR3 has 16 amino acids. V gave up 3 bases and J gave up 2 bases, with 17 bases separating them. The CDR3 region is CASSHEYGANTYEQYF. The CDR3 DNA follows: TGCGCCAGCAGTCATGAATATGGTGCAAACACCTACGAGCAGTACTTC.

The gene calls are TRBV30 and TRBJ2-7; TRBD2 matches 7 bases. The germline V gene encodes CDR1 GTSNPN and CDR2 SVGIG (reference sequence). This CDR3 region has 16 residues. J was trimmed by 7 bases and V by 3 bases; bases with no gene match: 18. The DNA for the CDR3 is TGTGCCTGGAGGCCGGCGGGGCTGGGGGGGGTGAGGGAGCAGTACTTC. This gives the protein CAWRPAGLGGVREQYF.

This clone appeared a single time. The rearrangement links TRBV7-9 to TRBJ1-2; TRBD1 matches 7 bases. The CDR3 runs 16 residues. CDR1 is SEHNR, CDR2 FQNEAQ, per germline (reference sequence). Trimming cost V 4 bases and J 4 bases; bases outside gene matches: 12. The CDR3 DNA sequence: TGTGCCAGCAGCTCCCGGGCCGAGACAGGGAGCTATGGCTACACCTTC. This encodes CASSSRAETGSYGYTF.

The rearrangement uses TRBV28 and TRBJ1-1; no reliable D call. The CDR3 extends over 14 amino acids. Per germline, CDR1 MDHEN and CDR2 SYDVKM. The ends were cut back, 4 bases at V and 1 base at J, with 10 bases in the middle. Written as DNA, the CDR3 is TGTGCCAGCAGTTCACCGGGAAAGAACACTGAAGCTTTCTTT. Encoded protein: CASSSPGKNTEAFF.